A single sample is the source of the 28 T cell receptor beta chains below, sequenced in a study of CD8 T cells in ankylosing spondylitis. These receptors have no identified antigens. Using its own MiXCR run on the 5' RACE reads, TCRdb lists one record per CDR3 protein. The repertoire consists of 650,000 to 800,000 distinct CDR3 sequences, with about 20% occurring once and the leading ten covering 19%. Study results and caveats: There was a TCR beta motif, made of several highly homologous variants, that appeared characteristic of ankylosing spondylitis blood.

Sequenced input: blood, either unsorted or a sorted T cell fraction (not recorded which). These receptors were collected from a male donor with ankylosing spondylitis.

This clonotype was counted only a few times. J is TRBJ2-6 and V is TRBV29-1; D is perhaps TRBD1 (5 bases). The CDR3 is made up of 18 amino acids. V lost 3 bases and J 0 bases, leaving 18 bases between the germline ends. CDR1 and CDR2 from the germline V gene are SQVTM and ANQGSEA. The CDR3: CSVEVTEPTSSGANVLTF. In nucleotides, the CDR3 is TGCAGCGTTGAGGTGACAGAACCTACCAGCTCTGGGGCCAACGTCCTGACTTTC.

This chain uses TRBV29-1 with TRBJ2-2; 7 bases agree with TRBD2. CDR1 is SQVTM, CDR2 ANQGSEA, per germline. Trimming took 4 bases from V and 1 from J; bases not matched to a gene: 3. CDR3 size: 14 residues. The CDR3 DNA follows: TGCAGCGTTGGTGCTAGCGGGAACACCGGGGAGCTGTTTTTT. As protein: CSVGASGNTGELFF.

V usage is TRBV6-1 and J usage is TRBJ1-2; D might be TRBD1 (5 bases). CDR1 MNHNS and CDR2 SASEGT come from the germline V gene. This CDR3 is 11 amino acids long. V was trimmed by 1 base and J by 8 bases, leaving 5 bases between them. The CDR3 coding sequence is TGTGCCAGCAGTGAAGGGGGCGGCTACACCTTC. This sequence encodes CASSEGGGYTF.

The V gene is TRBV6-5, the J gene TRBJ2-3; 9 bases are shared with TRBD2. CDR3 size: 16 residues. V dropped 2 bases and J dropped 4; count of bases not matched to a gene: 7. Germline V gene sequence: CDR1 MNHEY, CDR2 SVGAGI. CDR3 residues: CASSYTGGGAPDTQYF. CDR3 coding DNA: TGTGCCAGCAGTTACACGGGCGGGGGGGCCCCAGATACGCAGTATTTT.

This clonotype has only one observation. V is TRBV5-6 and J is TRBJ1-1, with D perhaps matching TRBD1 (5 bases). The CDR3 sequence is 17 residues long. Germline lookup yields CDR1 SGHDT and CDR2 YYEEEE. Trimming shortened V by 0 bases and J by 1 base, and 16 bases separated the two germline ends. The CDR3 DNA is TGTGCCAGCAGCTTGGAGAGGGGAGGGGAAACGAACACTGAAGCTTTCTTT. Translating gives CASSLERGGETNTEAFF.

In its sample, this clonotype was seen a few times. The chain links TRBV4-2 to TRBJ1-1; the D gene is possibly TRBD1 (5 bases). The germline gives CDR1 LGHNA, CDR2 YNFKEQ. V gave up 0 bases and J gave up 1 base, with 9 bases separating them. The CDR3 is 15 amino acids. The CDR3 nucleotides are TGTGCCAGCAGCCAAGATCCAGGGTCGAACACTGAAGCTTTCTTT. It is translated as CASSQDPGSNTEAFF.

In its sample, this clonotype was seen once. The CDR3 here is CASNGQTQETQYF. In DNA, the CDR3 is TGTGCCAGCAACGGACAGACCCAAGAGACCCAGTACTTC. The genes are TRBV2 and TRBJ2-5, with D possibly matching TRBD1 (6 bases). The germline CDR1 and CDR2 sequences are SNHLY and FYNNEI. V lost 7 bases and J 1 base, leaving 10 bases between the germline ends. The CDR3 has 13 amino acids. Full variable domain (outside the CDR3, taken from reference TRBV2 and TRBJ2-5): EPEVTQTPSHQVTQMGQEVILRCVPISNHLYFYWYRQILGQKVEFLVSFYNNEISEKSEIFDDQFSVERPDGSNFTLKIRSTKLEDSAMYFCASNGQTQETQYFGPGTRLLVL.

This rearrangement joins TRBV24-1 to TRBJ2-3; D is uncertain. Germline V lookup: CDR1 KGHDR, CDR2 SFDVKD. V was pared by 0 bases and J by 4 bases, with 4 bases between. CDR3 length: 13 residues. In DNA form, the CDR3 reads TGTGCCACCAGTGATTTGGACGCAGATACGCAGTATTTT. It translates to CATSDLDADTQYF.

This clonotype has a handful of counts. This chain joins TRBV20-1 and TRBJ2-1; 12 nucleotides agree with TRBD2. This CDR3 spans 16 amino acids. Unmatched junction bases numbered 3, after V lost 3 bases and J lost 0 bases. CDR1 and CDR2 (germline): DFQATT, SNEGSKA (reference sequence). DNA for the CDR3: TGCAGTGCTAGTGGACTAGCGGGATACTCCTACAATGAGCAGTTCTTC. Its translation: CSASGLAGYSYNEQFF.

This clonotype was detected a few times. The rearrangement joins TRBV20-1 to TRBJ2-4, with 13 bases lining up with TRBD2. Germline V gene sequence: CDR1 DFQATT, CDR2 SNEGSKA (reference sequence). Trimming removed 5 bases from V and 0 bases from J; junction bases left unmatched: 7. The length of the CDR3 is 17 residues. The CDR3 reads CSAYRLAGGLAKNIQYF. The CDR3 DNA sequence: TGCAGTGCTTATAGACTAGCGGGAGGCCTAGCCAAAAACATTCAGTACTTC.

This clonotype was counted between two and nine times. This chain uses TRBV5-1 with TRBJ2-7, with a tentative D call TRBD2 (6 bases). The germline gives CDR1 SGHRS, CDR2 YFSETQ. V shed 5 bases and J shed 3 bases, with 15 bases lying between them. This CDR3 is built from 14 residues. The CDR3 nucleotides are TGCGCCAGCAGTCCCGGAGGGGATTTCTACGAGCAGTACTTC. This sequence encodes CASSPGGDFYEQYF.

The chain has TRBV2 and TRBJ1-4; the D is unclear. CDR3 length equals 14 residues. Between the trimmed V and J ends, which lost 3 bases and 5 bases, there was a span of 10 bases. Germline assignment: CDR1 SNHLY and CDR2 FYNNEI. In DNA, the CDR3 is TGTGCCAGCAGTGACCCTGCGGAAAATGAAAAACTGTTTTTT. Its protein product is CASSDPAENEKLFF.

This clonotype is a singleton in its sample. CDR3 sequence: CASSSRDSLQDTQYF. CDR3 bases: TGTGCCAGCAGTTCCCGGGACTCCCTGCAGGATACGCAGTATTTT. The chain employs TRBV28 and TRBJ2-3; weak D call: TRBD2 (6 bases). Germline V gene sequence: CDR1 MDHEN, CDR2 SYDVKM. Trimming pared 4 bases from V and 6 bases from J, leaving 17 bases between. The CDR3 runs to 15 residues.

This clonotype was seen a handful of times. The chain carries TRBV5-1 and TRBJ2-2; D uncertain. Germline loops: CDR1 SGHRS, CDR2 YFSETQ. V gave up 3 bases and J gave up 6 bases, with 18 bases separating them. This CDR3 is 16 amino acids long. The CDR3 DNA reads as TGCGCCAGCAGCTGGTGGGTAGGATCCGACCCCGGGGAGCTGTTTTTT. Its translation: CASSWWVGSDPGELFF.

This clonotype was counted between two and nine times. The chain is built from TRBV7-2 and TRBJ2-2, with D maybe TRBD2 (6 bases). The length of the CDR3 is 14 residues. Germline V CDR1 and CDR2: SGHTA, FQGNSA. Deletions cut 2 bases from V and 6 bases from J, with 10 bases between. CDR3: CASSLRLVPGELFF. The CDR3 DNA is TGTGCCAGCAGCTTACGACTAGTTCCCGGGGAGCTGTTTTTT.

This clonotype has a handful of counts. Here the CDR3 DNA reads TGTGCCAGCAGCCAAGTATCCAGATCCACAGATACGCAGTATTTT. This sequence encodes CASSQVSRSTDTQYF. This chain links TRBV14 with TRBJ2-3; D is unresolved. CDR3 length equals 15 residues. Germline lookup yields CDR1 SGHDN and CDR2 FVKESK. V lost 1 base and J lost 2, with 10 bases in between.

V is TRBV12-3 or TRBV12-4 and J is TRBJ2-3, with D possibly called TRBD1 or TRBD2 (5 bases each). Trimming pared 6 bases from V and 0 bases from J, leaving 13 bases between. This CDR3 contains 15 residues. CDR3 region: CASSRDATSTDTQYF. CDR3 DNA: TGTGCCAGCAGCCGGGACGCAACTAGCACAGATACGCAGTATTTT.

The gene calls are TRBV6-1 and TRBJ1-5; 8 bases agree with TRBD1. The J segment lost 5 bases and the V segment lost 7 bases, leaving 10 bases of the junction unmatched. CDR1 is MNHNS, CDR2 SASEGT, per germline. The CDR3 consists of 15 residues. CDR3 residues: CASTMTGDRYQPQHF. The CDR3 DNA is TGTGCCAGCACCATGACGGGGGACAGGTATCAGCCCCAGCATTTT.

The chain links TRBV28 to TRBJ2-5; D remains ambiguous. Between the trimmed V and J ends, which lost 3 bases and 5 bases, there was a span of 10 bases. The CDR3 runs 13 residues. Germline V gene lookup returns CDR1 MDHEN and CDR2 SYDVKM. The CDR3 bases are TGTGCCAGCAGTTTTGATTCGAGGGAGACCCAGTACTTC. Residues: CASSFDSRETQYF.

This clonotype appeared a few times. The genes are TRBV5-1 and TRBJ2-5; D not certain. Trimming removed 0 bases at V and 7 bases at J, with 22 bases between. Germline values: CDR1 SGHRS, CDR2 YFSETQ. The CDR3 is 17 amino acids. The CDR3 coding sequence is TGCGCCAGCAGCTTGGCCGAATCTTTAGGATCAAGAGCGACCCAGTACTTC. It translates to CASSLAESLGSRATQYF.

There are a few counts of this clonotype. V is TRBV13 and J is TRBJ2-1; 9 bases are a match to TRBD1. The CDR3 consists of 16 residues. J was trimmed by 3 bases and V by 5 bases; bases with no gene match: 8. Per germline, CDR1 PRHDT and CDR2 FYEKMQ (reference sequence). CDR3 sequence (DNA): TGTGCCAGCAGCCCTTACCCGGGACAGGGCTACAATGAGCAGTTCTTC. It codes for CASSPYPGQGYNEQFF.

The chain joins TRBV4-1 to TRBJ2-7; the D call may be TRBD1 or TRBD2 (6 bases each). Per germline, CDR1 MGHRA and CDR2 YSYEKL. The CDR3 totals 15 residues. V gave up 0 bases and J gave up 7 bases, with 16 bases separating them. CDR3 nucleotides: TGCGCCAGCAGCCAAGATCGGTGGGGGGCGGGTGAGCAGTACTTC. Amino acids: CASSQDRWGAGEQYF.

The chain has TRBV18 and TRBJ2-1, with 11 bases matching TRBD2. The V gene end was trimmed by 4 bases and the J gene end by 5 bases; junction bases not matched to a gene: 7. The length of the CDR3 is 16 residues. Germline V gene sequence: CDR1 KGHSH, CDR2 LQKENI. CDR3 in amino acids: CASSHLAGGADNEQFF. CDR3 DNA sequence: TGTGCCAGCTCACACTTAGCGGGAGGGGCCGACAATGAGCAGTTCTTC. The entire variable domain, with the rest obtained from reference TRBV18 and TRBJ2-1, is as follows: NAGVMQNPRHLVRRRGQEARLRCSPMKGHSHVYWYRQLPEEGLKFMVYLQKENIIDESGMPKERFSAEFPKEGPSILRIQQVVRGDSAAYFCASSHLAGGADNEQFFGPGTRLTVL.

In its sample, this clonotype was seen a few times. The chain carries TRBV24-1 and TRBJ2-1; the match to TRBD2 covers 13 bases. The CDR3 has 19 amino acids. V lost 4 bases and J lost 6; bases outside the gene matches: 14. In germline, CDR1 is KGHDR, CDR2 SFDVKD. DNA for the CDR3: TGTGCCACCAGTGACCCTGGGACTAGCGGGAAAAACTGGGGCAATGAGCAGTTCTTC. It specifies CATSDPGTSGKNWGNEQFF.

This chain joins TRBV27 and TRBJ1-5; D perhaps matches TRBD1 (5 bases). CDR3 size: 15 residues. V shed 2 bases and J shed 6 bases, with 14 bases lying between them. Germline V lookup: CDR1 MNHEY, CDR2 SMNVEV (reference sequence). The chain's CDR3 is CASSLGLGGGQPQHF. CDR3 DNA: TGTGCCAGCAGTTTAGGTCTGGGGGGTGGTCAGCCCCAGCATTTT.

CDR3 in DNA: TGTGCCATCAGGGGGAACACTGAAGCTTTCTTT. Translation gives CAIRGNTEAFF. The chain couples TRBV10-3 to TRBJ1-1; no definite D call. Germline values: CDR1 ENHRY, CDR2 SYGVKD. Trimming took 6 bases from V and 1 from J, leaving 3 bases between them. There are 11 residues in the CDR3.

The chain uses TRBV5-1 and TRBJ1-1; D is possibly TRBD1 (6 bases). Trimming cost V 4 bases and J 4 bases, with 17 bases left between them. The CDR3 runs 15 residues. Germline V gene lookup returns CDR1 SGHRS and CDR2 YFSETQ. The CDR3 DNA sequence: TGCGCCAGCAGCCCGATGGACAGAGGGGTCACTGAAGCTTTCTTT. Translating gives CASSPMDRGVTEAFF.

V usage is TRBV10-3 and J usage is TRBJ2-5; D gene ambiguous. The CDR3 contains 13 residues. The germline CDR1 and CDR2 sequences are ENHRY and SYGVKD. V was trimmed by 0 bases and J by 7 bases, leaving 9 bases between them. The CDR3 reads CAISESEWSTQYF. CDR3 bases: TGTGCCATCAGTGAGTCGGAGTGGTCGACCCAGTACTTC.